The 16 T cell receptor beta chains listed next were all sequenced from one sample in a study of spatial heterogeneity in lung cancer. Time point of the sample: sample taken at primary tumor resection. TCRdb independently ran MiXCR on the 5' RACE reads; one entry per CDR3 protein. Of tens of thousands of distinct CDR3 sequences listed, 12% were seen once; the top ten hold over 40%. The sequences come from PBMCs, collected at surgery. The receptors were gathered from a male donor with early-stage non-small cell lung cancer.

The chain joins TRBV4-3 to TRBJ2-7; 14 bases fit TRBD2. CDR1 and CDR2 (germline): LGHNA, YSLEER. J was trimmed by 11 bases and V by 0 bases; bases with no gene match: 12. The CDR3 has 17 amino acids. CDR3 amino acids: CASSQDSGGLAGAHKYF. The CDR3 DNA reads TGCGCCAGCAGCCAAGATTCAGGGGGACTAGCGGGGGCTCACAAGTACTTC.

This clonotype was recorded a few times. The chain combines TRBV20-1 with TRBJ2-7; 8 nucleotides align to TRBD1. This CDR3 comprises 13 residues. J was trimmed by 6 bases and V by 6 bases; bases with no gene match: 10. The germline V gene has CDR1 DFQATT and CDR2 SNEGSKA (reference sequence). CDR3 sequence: CSARGQGAPEQYF. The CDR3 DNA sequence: TGCAGTGCCAGGGGCCAGGGGGCGCCCGAGCAGTACTTC.

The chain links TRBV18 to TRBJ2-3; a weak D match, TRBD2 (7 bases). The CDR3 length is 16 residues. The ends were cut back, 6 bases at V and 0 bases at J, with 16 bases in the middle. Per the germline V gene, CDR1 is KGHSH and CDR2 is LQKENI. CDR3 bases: TGTGCCAGCTCCCACGGGGGGCAGGGTAGCACAGATACGCAGTATTTT. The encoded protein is CASSHGGQGSTDTQYF.

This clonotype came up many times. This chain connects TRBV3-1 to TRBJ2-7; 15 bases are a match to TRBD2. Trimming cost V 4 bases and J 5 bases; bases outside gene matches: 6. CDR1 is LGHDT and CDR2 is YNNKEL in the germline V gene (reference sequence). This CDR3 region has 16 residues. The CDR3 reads CASSPGTSGRLNEQYF. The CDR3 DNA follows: TGTGCCAGCAGCCCGGGGACTAGCGGGAGGCTAAACGAGCAGTACTTC.

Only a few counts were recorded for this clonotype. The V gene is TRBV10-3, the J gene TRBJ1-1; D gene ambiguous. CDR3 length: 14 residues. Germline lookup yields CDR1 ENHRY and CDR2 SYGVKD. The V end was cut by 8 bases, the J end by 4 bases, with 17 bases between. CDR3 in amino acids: CAILADGEFTEAFF. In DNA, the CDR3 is TGTGCCATCCTAGCGGACGGGGAATTCACTGAAGCTTTCTTT.

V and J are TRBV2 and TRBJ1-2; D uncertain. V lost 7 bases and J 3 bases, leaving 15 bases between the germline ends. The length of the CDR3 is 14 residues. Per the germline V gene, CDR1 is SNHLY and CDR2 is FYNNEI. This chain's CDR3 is CASTSGGRHYGYTF. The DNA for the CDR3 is TGTGCCAGCACCTCAGGAGGGCGCCACTATGGCTACACCTTC.

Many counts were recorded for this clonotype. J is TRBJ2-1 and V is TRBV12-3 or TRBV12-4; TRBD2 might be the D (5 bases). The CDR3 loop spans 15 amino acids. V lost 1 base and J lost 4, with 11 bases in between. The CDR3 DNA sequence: TGTGCCAGCAGTTTAGTCGGCGGGCCATACAATGAGCAGTTCTTC. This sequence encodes CASSLVGGPYNEQFF.

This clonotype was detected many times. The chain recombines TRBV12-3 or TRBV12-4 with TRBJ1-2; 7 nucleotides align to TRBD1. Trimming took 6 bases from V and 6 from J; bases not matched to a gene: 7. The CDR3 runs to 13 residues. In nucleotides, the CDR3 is TGTGCCAGCAGCCTACGACAGGGACATGGCTACACCTTC. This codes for CASSLRQGHGYTF.

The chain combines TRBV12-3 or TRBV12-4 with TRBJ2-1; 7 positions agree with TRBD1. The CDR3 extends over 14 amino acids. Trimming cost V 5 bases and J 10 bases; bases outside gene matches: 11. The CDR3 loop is CASSPWDSAGEQFF. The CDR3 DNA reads TGTGCCAGCAGTCCCTGGGACAGCGCCGGGGAGCAGTTCTTC.

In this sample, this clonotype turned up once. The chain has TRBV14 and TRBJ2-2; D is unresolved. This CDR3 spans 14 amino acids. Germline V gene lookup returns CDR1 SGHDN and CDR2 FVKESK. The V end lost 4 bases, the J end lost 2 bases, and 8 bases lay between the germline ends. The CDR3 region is CASSLKINTGELFF. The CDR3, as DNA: TGTGCCAGCAGCCTCAAGATTAACACCGGGGAGCTGTTTTTT.

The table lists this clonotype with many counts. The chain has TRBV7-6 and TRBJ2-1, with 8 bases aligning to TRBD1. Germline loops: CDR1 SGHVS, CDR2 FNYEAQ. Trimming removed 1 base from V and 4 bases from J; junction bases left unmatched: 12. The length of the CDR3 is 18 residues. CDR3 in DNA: TGTGCCAGCAGCTTAGTGGCAACAGGGGGTATATTATACAATGAGCAGTTCTTC. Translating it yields CASSLVATGGILYNEQFF.

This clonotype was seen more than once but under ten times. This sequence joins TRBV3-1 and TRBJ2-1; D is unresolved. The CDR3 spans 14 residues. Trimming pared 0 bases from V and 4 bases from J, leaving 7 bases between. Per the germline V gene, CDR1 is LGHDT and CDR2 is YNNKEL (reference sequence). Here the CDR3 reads CASSQDMGYNEQFF. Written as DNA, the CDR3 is TGTGCCAGCAGCCAAGATATGGGTTACAATGAGCAGTTCTTC.

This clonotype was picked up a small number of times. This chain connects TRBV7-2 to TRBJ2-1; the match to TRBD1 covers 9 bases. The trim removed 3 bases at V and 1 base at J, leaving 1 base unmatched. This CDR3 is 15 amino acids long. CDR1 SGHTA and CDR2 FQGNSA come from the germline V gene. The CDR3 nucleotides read TGTGCCAGCAGCTTTGGACAGGGGTCCTACAATGAGCAGTTCTTC. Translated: CASSFGQGSYNEQFF.

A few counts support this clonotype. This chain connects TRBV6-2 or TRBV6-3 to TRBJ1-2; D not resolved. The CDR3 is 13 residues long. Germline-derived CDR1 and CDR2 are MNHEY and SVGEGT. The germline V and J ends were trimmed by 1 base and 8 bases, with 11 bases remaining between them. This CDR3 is CASSYLSSGGYTF. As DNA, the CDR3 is TGTGCCAGCAGTTACTTGTCTTCGGGGGGCTACACCTTC.

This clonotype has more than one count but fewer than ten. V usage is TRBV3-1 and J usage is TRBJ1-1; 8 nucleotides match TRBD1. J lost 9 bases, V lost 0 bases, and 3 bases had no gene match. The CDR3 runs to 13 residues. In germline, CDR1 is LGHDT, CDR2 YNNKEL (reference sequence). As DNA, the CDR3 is TGTGCCAGCAGCCAAGACAGGGGGCCCCAAGCTTTCTTT. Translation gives CASSQDRGPQAFF.

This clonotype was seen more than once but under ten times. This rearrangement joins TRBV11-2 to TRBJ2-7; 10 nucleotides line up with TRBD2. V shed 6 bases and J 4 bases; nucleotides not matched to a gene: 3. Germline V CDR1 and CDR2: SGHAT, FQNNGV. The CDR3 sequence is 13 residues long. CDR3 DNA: TGTGCCAGCAGAGCGGGGGGGCGGTACGAGCAGTACTTC. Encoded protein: CASRAGGRYEQYF. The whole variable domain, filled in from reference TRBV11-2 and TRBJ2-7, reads EAGVAQSPRYKIIEKRQSVAFWCNPISGHATLYWYQQILGQGPKLLIQFQNNGVVDDSQLPKDRFSAERLKGVDSTLKIQPAKLEDSAVYLCASRAGGRYEQYFGPGTRLTVT.